Given below is one T cell receptor (beta chain) in context. This sample was taken from a study of blood T cell repertoires in COVID-19. Overall study: Samples representing acute and convalescent COVID-19 were sourced from the United States, Italy and Spain. T cells, B-cell-depleted T cells, or PBMCs provided the cDNA or gDNA that served as material.

The CDR3 has 14 residues. J gave up 9 bases and V 4 bases, and 6 bases lay outside the gene matches. CDR1 is MNHEY, CDR2 SMNVEV, per germline (reference sequence). Methods used by the authors: The authors estimated nucleated cell counts from reference gene primer amplification. The method was immunoSEQ multiplex PCR; TCRdb's version includes in-frame clones alone and lacks a portion of them. D and trimming come from the DNA, and the V and J calls and clone size come from that table. The sample carries around 340,000 clones, roughly nine tenths recorded once. The Seattle patients, enrolled during active infection, were followed longitudinally.

The J gene is TRBJ1-6, the V gene TRBV27; 7 bases match TRBD1. The source is a woman aged 60 to 75 with COVID-19, enrolled during active disease. The sequenced sample was peripheral blood. The CDR3 is CASSSQGVGSPLHF. Written as DNA, the CDR3 is TGTGCCAGCAGTTCCCAGGGGGTAGGTTCACCCCTCCACTTT.